Shown below are 24 T cell receptor beta chains from a single sample sequenced in a study of low-dose radiotherapy and immunotherapy resistance in tumors. TRAV- and TRBV-specific primers, spanning alpha and beta chains, primed first-strand cDNA. The authors ran 20 PCR cycles to amplify TCRs with a constant-region primer and V-primer adapter. TCRdb re-called the reads with MiXCR, one entry per CDR3 protein. The repertoire holds thousands of distinct CDR3 sequences, with approximately 57% as singletons. All receptors derive from a human donor with advanced metastatic prostate, ovarian, gallbladder or colorectal cancer (not recorded which). This table probably holds off-target reads from a library built for another chain.

The chain carries TRBV29-1 and TRBJ2-1; D is unclear. Germline values: CDR1 SQVTM, CDR2 ANQGSEA. The CDR3 is 12 residues long. Trimming shortened V by 0 bases and J by 7 bases, and 7 bases separated the two germline ends. This chain's CDR3 is CSVEDLGNEQFF. CDR3 bases: TGCAGCGTTGAAGATCTGGGGAATGAGCAGTTCTTC.

This clonotype occurred a few times. This chain connects TRBV5-4 to TRBJ1-1; possible D gene TRBD1, 5 bases. In germline, CDR1 is SGHNT, CDR2 YYREEE (reference sequence). The germline V and J ends were trimmed by 2 bases and 8 bases, with 10 bases remaining between them. The CDR3 runs 12 residues. In DNA, the CDR3 is TGTGCCAGCAGCTTCTATCGACAGGAAGCTTTCTTT. Residues: CASSFYRQEAFF.

J is TRBJ2-4 and V is TRBV6-1; 8 bases agree with TRBD1. The CDR3 length is 14 residues. Germline CDR1 is MNHNS and CDR2 is SASEGT. Trimming cost V 4 bases and J 6 bases; bases outside gene matches: 5. In nucleotides, the CDR3 is TGTGCCAGCAGTGGATACGACAGGGGAAACATTCAGTACTTC. This gives the protein CASSGYDRGNIQYF.

V is TRBV6-5 and J is TRBJ1-5, with 7 positions matching TRBD1. With 6 bases clipped from V and 5 bases from J, the junction kept 4 bases outside the gene matches. The germline gives CDR1 MNHEY, CDR2 SVGAGI. CDR3 length: 13 amino acids. This chain's CDR3 is CASSTGQDQPQHF. The CDR3 DNA sequence: TGTGCCAGCAGCACCGGACAGGATCAGCCCCAGCATTTT.

The CDR3 DNA sequence: TGTGCCAGCAAGGCAGGGGGCCGGAATGAGCAGTTCTTC. It yields the protein CASKAGGRNEQFF. The chain links TRBV6-2 or TRBV6-3 to TRBJ2-1; 8 bases line up with TRBD1. CDR1 is MNHEY, CDR2 SVGEGT, per germline. V lost 7 bases, J lost 7 bases, and 6 bases stayed unmatched. The CDR3 runs 13 residues.

This clonotype showed up just once. The chain is built from TRBV9 and TRBJ2-5, with 7 bases matching TRBD1. Germline values: CDR1 SGDLS, CDR2 YYNGEE. This CDR3 has 14 residues. V lost 0 bases and J lost 5; bases outside the gene matches: 4. The CDR3, as DNA: TGTGCCAGCAGCGTAGCTGAGGGGGCCGAGACCCAGTACTTC. Its translation is CASSVAEGAETQYF.

The J gene is TRBJ2-5, the V gene TRBV18; tentatively, D is TRBD2 (6 bases). The CDR3 consists of 13 residues. Germline assignment: CDR1 KGHSH and CDR2 LQKENI. V gave up 2 bases and J gave up 3 bases, with 7 bases separating them. The CDR3 DNA sequence: TGTGCCAGCTCACCAGGAGGGGAAGAGACCCAGTACTTC. Residues: CASSPGGEETQYF.

V is TRBV9 and J is TRBJ2-1; the D gene is possibly TRBD2 (6 bases). Trimming shortened V by 0 bases and J by 6 bases, and 10 bases separated the two germline ends. There are 14 residues in the CDR3. Germline CDR1 SGDLS, CDR2 YYNGEE. CDR3 DNA: TGTGCCAGCAGCGTAGATGGAGGGAGCAATGAGCAGTTCTTC. Translating it yields CASSVDGGSNEQFF.

The chain has TRBV6-2 or TRBV6-3 and TRBJ2-7, with TRBD1 identical over 7 bases. The germline V gene has CDR1 MNHEY and CDR2 SVGEGT. The CDR3 loop spans 13 amino acids. Unmatched junction bases numbered 4, after V lost 6 bases and J lost 2 bases. CDR3 in amino acids: CASRGQETYEQYF. Here the CDR3 DNA reads TGTGCCAGCAGAGGACAGGAGACCTACGAGCAGTACTTC.

The V gene is TRBV2, the J gene TRBJ2-4; the D call may be TRBD1 or TRBD2 (6 bases each). This CDR3 spans 15 amino acids. CDR1 and CDR2 from the germline V gene are SNHLY and FYNNEI. V lost 7 bases and J lost 3, with 16 bases in between. The CDR3 reads CASTQRGAGKNIQYF. CDR3 nucleotide sequence: TGTGCCAGCACGCAAAGGGGGGCCGGCAAAAACATTCAGTACTTC.

The rearrangement joins TRBV11-2 to TRBJ2-1; 12 positions match TRBD2. This CDR3 is built from 15 residues. CDR1 is SGHAT, CDR2 FQNNGV, per germline. The trim removed 3 bases at V and 3 bases at J, leaving 0 bases unmatched. CDR3 loop: CASSLGLAGYNEQFF. CDR3 coding DNA: TGTGCCAGCAGCTTGGGACTAGCGGGCTACAATGAGCAGTTCTTC.

The V call is TRBV5-1, the J call TRBJ2-6; D uncertain. The germline V gene has CDR1 SGHRS and CDR2 YFSETQ. V lost 2 bases and J 0 bases, leaving 9 bases between the germline ends. This CDR3 is 16 amino acids long. CDR3 residues: CASSFYPGSGANVLTF. The CDR3 nucleotides read TGCGCCAGCAGCTTTTACCCCGGCTCTGGGGCCAACGTCCTGACTTTC. The full variable domain, completed using reference TRBV5-1 and TRBJ2-6, is KAGVTQTPRYLIKTRGQQVTLSCSPISGHRSVSWYQQTPGQGLQFLFEYFSETQRNKGNFPGRFSGRQFSNSRSEMNVSTLELGDSALYLCASSFYPGSGANVLTFGAGSRLTVL.

The chain combines TRBV19 with TRBJ1-2; D not certain. Trimming shortened V by 9 bases and J by 5 bases, and 19 bases separated the two germline ends. The germline V gene has CDR1 LNHDA and CDR2 SQIVND (reference sequence). CDR3 length: 14 amino acids. The CDR3 DNA reads TGTGCCAGAGGTCCCCGCCTGGCGATTTATGGCTACACCTTC. Translated, it gives CARGPRLAIYGYTF.

The rearrangement links TRBV2 to TRBJ2-2; a weak D match, TRBD1 (7 bases). The CDR3 is made up of 14 amino acids. V was trimmed by 8 bases and J by 4 bases, leaving 14 bases between them. CDR1 and CDR2 (germline): SNHLY, FYNNEI. CDR3 sequence reads: CASRGAGGTGELFF. CDR3 bases: TGTGCCAGCCGCGGGGCAGGGGGCACCGGGGAGCTGTTTTTT.

This rearrangement joins TRBV6-2 or TRBV6-3 to TRBJ2-7; D is tentatively TRBD1 or TRBD2 (5 bases each). The ends were cut back, 0 bases at V and 6 bases at J, with 18 bases in the middle. The CDR3 contains 16 residues. The germline V gene has CDR1 MNHEY and CDR2 SVGEGT. The CDR3 loop is CASSYSWGDQGGEQYF. CDR3 DNA: TGTGCCAGCAGTTACTCGTGGGGAGACCAGGGTGGCGAGCAGTACTTC.

In this sample, this clonotype turned up a few times. This chain uses TRBV7-2 with TRBJ2-7; D is unresolved. CDR1 SGHTA and CDR2 FQGNSA come from the germline V gene. Trimming removed 1 base from V and 4 bases from J, with 14 bases in between. The CDR3 length is 15 residues. CDR3 bases: TGTGCCAGCAGCTTAGGGGTTGGAGTCGTATACGAGCAGTACTTC. This gives the protein CASSLGVGVVYEQYF.

The V call is TRBV6-8, the J call TRBJ1-1, with D possibly TRBD1 on 6 matching bases. The CDR3 has 14 amino acids. Trimming left V 2 bases short and J 1 base short, with 8 bases between. Germline assignment: CDR1 MNHGY and CDR2 SAAAGT. CDR3 amino acids: CASSYGGPNTEAFF. For the CDR3, the DNA is TGTGCCAGCAGTTACGGGGGCCCGAACACTGAAGCTTTCTTT.

The chain couples TRBV7-9 to TRBJ2-5; unclear D gene. Germline assignment: CDR1 SEHNR and CDR2 FQNEAQ (reference sequence). There are 14 residues in the CDR3. V lost 5 bases to trimming and J lost 0 bases, with 10 bases between them. The CDR3: CASSSLGHQETQYF. In nucleotides, the CDR3 is TGTGCCAGCAGCAGCCTTGGGCACCAAGAGACCCAGTACTTC.

The chain joins TRBV2 to TRBJ2-5, with TRBD1 matching 9 bases. Trimming took 8 bases from V and 4 from J; bases not matched to a gene: 5. CDR1 SNHLY and CDR2 FYNNEI come from the germline V gene. The CDR3 contains 13 residues. The CDR3 DNA reads as TGTGCCAGCTCCGGGACAGGGCTAGAGACCCAGTACTTC. Protein: CASSGTGLETQYF.

The J gene is TRBJ2-2, the V gene TRBV29-1, with D perhaps given as TRBD1 or TRBD2 (5 bases each). Germline V CDR1 and CDR2: SQVTM, ANQGSEA. Between the trimmed V and J ends, which lost 8 bases and 0 bases, there was a span of 25 bases. The CDR3 is 18 amino acids. The CDR3 spells CSLLPRGTLISNTGELFF. In DNA form, the CDR3 reads TGCAGCCTACTACCGAGGGGTACATTAATTTCGAACACCGGGGAGCTGTTTTTT.

The chain joins TRBV6-2 or TRBV6-3 to TRBJ1-2; D unclear. The V gene's germline CDR1 is MNHEY and CDR2 SVGEGT. The V end was cut by 5 bases, the J end by 2 bases, with 9 bases between. The CDR3 covers 13 residues. The CDR3 loop is CASSGRENYGYTF. As DNA, the CDR3 is TGTGCCAGCAGTGGCCGGGAGAACTATGGCTACACCTTC.

The chain uses TRBV7-2 and TRBJ2-1, with D tentatively TRBD2 (5 bases). CDR1 is SGHTA and CDR2 is FQGNSA in the germline V gene. The CDR3 contains 14 residues. Trimming left V 2 bases short and J 7 bases short, with 12 bases between. The CDR3 here is CASSLQTERNEQFF. The CDR3 coding sequence is TGTGCCAGCAGCTTACAGACTGAGCGGAATGAGCAGTTCTTC.

The V and J genes are TRBV2 and TRBJ2-5; TRBD1 matches at 7 bases. The CDR3 consists of 14 residues. Germline CDR1 SNHLY, CDR2 FYNNEI. J gave up 4 bases and V 6 bases, and 8 bases lay outside the gene matches. The CDR3 DNA sequence: TGTGCCAGCAGGGGGGACAGTCAGAGAGAGACCCAGTACTTC. Translation gives CASRGDSQRETQYF.

This clonotype turned up a few times. V gene TRBV28 combines with J gene TRBJ2-3; no clear D. Germline V lookup: CDR1 MDHEN, CDR2 SYDVKM. This CDR3 contains 12 residues. Trimming removed 7 bases from V and 2 bases from J, with 7 bases in between. DNA for the CDR3: TGTGCCAGCAACGGCTTCACAGATACGCAGTATTTT. This codes for CASNGFTDTQYF.